The source of this TCR beta chain is a study of post-analysis software for immune sequencing data. Study-wide context: Included among the disease courses, which were recorded for the cohort, were relapsing-remitting, secondary progressive and progressive-relapsing multiple sclerosis.

Study outcomes and limitations: Compared with controls, patients had more of roughly five TRBV segments, including TRBV5-6, TRBV5-1 and TRBV20-1. Same-batch preparations were strongly co-clustered by F measure. Multiple sclerosis was associated with a significant reduction in normalized Chao1 diversity relative to controls.

This clonotype appeared a few times. The antigen is not known. TCR beta cDNA libraries included unique molecular identifiers. Roughly 500,000 cDNA molecules came from roughly 0.93 to 9.6 million T cells. One entry per CDR3 protein results from TCRdb running MiXCR on the PCR reads. The sample yields about 460,000 distinct CDR3 sequences, 40% to 55% seen once. There are 17 residues in the CDR3. The V end was cut by 5 bases, the J end by 3 bases, with 22 bases between. Germline V gene lookup returns CDR1 SGHAT and CDR2 FQNNGV. This sequence originates from a girl aged 10 to 17 with multiple sclerosis. Input material: blood. The gene calls are TRBV11-2 and TRBJ2-5; D possibly corresponds to TRBD2 (5 bases). As DNA, the CDR3 is TGTGCCAGCAGCCAGGCGGGCCCGGGGAACGGTAAAGAGACCCAGTACTTC. Translation gives CASSQAGPGNGKETQYF.